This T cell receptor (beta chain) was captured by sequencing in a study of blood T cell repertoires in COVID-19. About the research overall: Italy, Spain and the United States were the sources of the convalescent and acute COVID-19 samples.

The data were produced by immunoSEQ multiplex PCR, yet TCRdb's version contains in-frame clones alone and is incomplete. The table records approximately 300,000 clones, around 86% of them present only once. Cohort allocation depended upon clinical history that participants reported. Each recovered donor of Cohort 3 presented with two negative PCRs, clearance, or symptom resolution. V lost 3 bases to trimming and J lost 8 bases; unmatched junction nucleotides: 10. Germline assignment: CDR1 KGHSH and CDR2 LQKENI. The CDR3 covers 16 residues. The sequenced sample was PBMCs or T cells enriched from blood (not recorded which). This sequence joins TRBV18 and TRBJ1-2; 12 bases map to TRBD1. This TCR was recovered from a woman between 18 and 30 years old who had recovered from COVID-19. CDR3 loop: CASSPQPGQGAKGYTF. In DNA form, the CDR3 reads TGTGCCAGCTCACCCCAACCGGGACAGGGGGCAAAGGGCTACACCTTC. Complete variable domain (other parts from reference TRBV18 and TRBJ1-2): NAGVMQNPRHLVRRRGQEARLRCSPMKGHSHVYWYRQLPEEGLKFMVYLQKENIIDESGMPKERFSAEFPKEGPSILRIQQVVRGDSAAYFCASSPQPGQGAKGYTFGSGTRLTVV.